This is a list of T cell receptor beta chains from one sample in a study of technical replicates of blood from a handful of donors. Method: immunoSEQ multiplex PCR; TCRdb's copy keeps in-frame clones and lacks some. The sample comprises fewer than 65,000 clones, around nine tenths of which are singletons, and more than 4% rests with the top ten. The sequenced sample was PBMCs. The receptor source for this set is a human donor in good health. Some clones in this sample may be carry-over from other donors' samples. CDR3s include the opening cysteine and the closing phenylalanine or tryptophan. The order of the fields is V gene, clone size, J gene, CDR3 protein. The size entry is marked missing in some rows and otherwise reads once, few, many or a size class.

TRBV4-3	-	TRBJ2-1	CASSQVTASGGGEQFF
TRBV6-6	-	TRBJ2-2	CASGGSGTGGSGELFF
TRBV5-1	-	TRBJ2-7	CASSLVGTGPYEQYF
TRBV18	once	TRBJ2-1	CASSPPYRGGRQFF
TRBV30	-	TRBJ2-5	CAWSIRTGLQETQYF
TRBV4-1	-	TRBJ2-1	CASSQVQGDYNEQFF
TRBV5-5	-	TRBJ2-1	CASSLRTGGINPLYNEQFF
TRBV29-1	-	TRBJ1-1	CSVEIGPTAFF
TRBV7-3	-	TRBJ2-6	CASSKSSGANVLTF
TRBV4-3	-	TRBJ2-7	CASSQDRGTPYEQYF
TRBV6-6	-	TRBJ1-1	CASSYDRGPFEAFF
TRBV5-1	-	TRBJ2-3	CASSWGTSGSTDTQYF